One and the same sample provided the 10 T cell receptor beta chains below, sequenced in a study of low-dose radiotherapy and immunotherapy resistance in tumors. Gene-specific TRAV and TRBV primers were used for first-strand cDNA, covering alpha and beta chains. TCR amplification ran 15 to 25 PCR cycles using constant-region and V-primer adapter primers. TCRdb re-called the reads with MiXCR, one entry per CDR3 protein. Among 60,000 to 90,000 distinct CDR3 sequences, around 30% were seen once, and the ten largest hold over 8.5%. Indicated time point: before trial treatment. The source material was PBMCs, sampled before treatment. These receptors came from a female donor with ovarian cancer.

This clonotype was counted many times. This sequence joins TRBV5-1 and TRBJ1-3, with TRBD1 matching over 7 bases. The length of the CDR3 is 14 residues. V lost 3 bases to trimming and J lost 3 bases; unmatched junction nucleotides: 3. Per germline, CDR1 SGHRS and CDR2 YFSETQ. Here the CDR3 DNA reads TGCGCCAGCAGCTCAGGGGGTTTTGGAAACACCATATATTTT. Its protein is CASSSGGFGNTIYF.

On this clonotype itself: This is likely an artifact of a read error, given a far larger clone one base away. DNA of the CDR3: TGTGCCAGCACTTACTTGGGTGAGCAGTACTTC. Its translation: CASTYLGEQYF. The chain is built from TRBV28 and TRBJ2-7; no definite D call. With 7 bases removed from V and 7 bases from J, the gap between germline ends came to 11 bases. CDR3 length: 11 amino acids. CDR1 and CDR2 (germline): MDHEN, SYDVKM.

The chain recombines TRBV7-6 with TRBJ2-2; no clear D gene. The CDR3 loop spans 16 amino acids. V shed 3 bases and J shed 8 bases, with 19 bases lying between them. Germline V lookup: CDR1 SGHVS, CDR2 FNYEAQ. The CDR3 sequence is CASSFESVASWGELFF. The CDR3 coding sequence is TGTGCCAGCAGCTTTGAGTCGGTTGCCAGCTGGGGGGAGCTGTTTTTT.

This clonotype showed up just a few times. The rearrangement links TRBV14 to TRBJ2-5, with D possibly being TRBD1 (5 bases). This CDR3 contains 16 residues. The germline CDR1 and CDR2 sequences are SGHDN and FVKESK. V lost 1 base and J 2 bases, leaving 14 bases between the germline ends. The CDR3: CASSQGPQANQETQYF. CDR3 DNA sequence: TGTGCCAGCAGCCAAGGGCCACAGGCAAATCAAGAGACCCAGTACTTC. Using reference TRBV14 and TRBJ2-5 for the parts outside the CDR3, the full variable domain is EAGVTQFPSHSVIEKGQTVTLRCDPISGHDNLYWYRRVMGKEIKFLLHFVKESKQDESGMPNNRFLAERTGGTYSTLKVQPAELEDSGVYFCASSQGPQANQETQYFGPGTRLLVL.

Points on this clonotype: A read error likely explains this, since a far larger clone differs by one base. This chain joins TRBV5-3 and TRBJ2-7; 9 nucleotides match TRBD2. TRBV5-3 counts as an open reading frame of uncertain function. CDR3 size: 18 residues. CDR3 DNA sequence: TGTGCCAGCAGCTTGGGTGTAGCGGGAGTGAGCTCCTACAATGAGCAGTACTTC. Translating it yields CASSLGVAGVSSYNEQYF.

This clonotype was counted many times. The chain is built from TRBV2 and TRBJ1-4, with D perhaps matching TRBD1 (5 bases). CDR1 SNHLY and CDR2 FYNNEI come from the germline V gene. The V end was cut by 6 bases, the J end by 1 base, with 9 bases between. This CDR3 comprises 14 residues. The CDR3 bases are TGTGCCAGCAGGCGGGGGGGAACTAATGAAAAACTGTTTTTT. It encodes CASRRGGTNEKLFF.

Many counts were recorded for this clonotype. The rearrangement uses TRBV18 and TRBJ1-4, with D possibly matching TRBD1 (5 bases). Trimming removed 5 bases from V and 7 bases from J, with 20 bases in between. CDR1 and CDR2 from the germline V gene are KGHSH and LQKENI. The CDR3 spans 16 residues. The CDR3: CASSTGDALTPEKLFF. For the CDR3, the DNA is TGTGCCAGCTCAACGGGGGACGCACTTACGCCTGAAAAACTGTTTTTT. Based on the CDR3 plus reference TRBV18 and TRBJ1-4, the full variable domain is NAGVMQNPRHLVRRRGQEARLRCSPMKGHSHVYWYRQLPEEGLKFMVYLQKENIIDESGMPKERFSAEFPKEGPSILRIQQVVRGDSAAYFCASSTGDALTPEKLFFGSGTQLSVL.

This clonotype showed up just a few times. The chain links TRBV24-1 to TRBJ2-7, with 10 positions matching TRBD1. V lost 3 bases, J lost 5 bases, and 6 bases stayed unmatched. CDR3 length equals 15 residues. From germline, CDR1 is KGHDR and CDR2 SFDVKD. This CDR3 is CATSDPGTGANEQYF. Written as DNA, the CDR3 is TGTGCCACCAGTGATCCCGGGACAGGGGCTAACGAGCAGTACTTC.

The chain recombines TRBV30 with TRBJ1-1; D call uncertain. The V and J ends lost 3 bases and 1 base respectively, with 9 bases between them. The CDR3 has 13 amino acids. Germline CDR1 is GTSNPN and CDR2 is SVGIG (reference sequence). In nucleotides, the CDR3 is TGTGCCTGGAGATCCTTAGAGAACACTGAAGCTTTCTTT. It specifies CAWRSLENTEAFF.

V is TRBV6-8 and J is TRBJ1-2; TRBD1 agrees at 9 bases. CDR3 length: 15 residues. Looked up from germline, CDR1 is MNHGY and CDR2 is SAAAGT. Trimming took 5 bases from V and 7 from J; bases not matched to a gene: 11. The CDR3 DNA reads TGTGCCAGCAGTGATCCAAATCCGGGACAGGGTGGCTACACCTTC. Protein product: CASSDPNPGQGGYTF.